The clone carrying this T cell receptor (beta chain) was picked up one time. Its target is unknown. The CDR3 contains 16 residues. Germline-derived CDR1 and CDR2 are SGHTA and FQGNSA. V lost 4 bases, J lost 4 bases, and 7 bases stayed unmatched. A minimum of 5 micrograms of total RNA was extracted per sample. These data originate in a study of blood T cells in healthy people across ages. Study-wide results and caveats: Strong correlation was found linking TCR beta diversity to naive T cell percentage. Donor CMV infection status was unknown, possibly confounding age-related changes in expanded clonotypes.

It was with a sample-barcoded 5' primer and a J-beta primer mix that a second PCR of roughly 7 to 12 cycles was run. From the 5' RACE reads, TCRdb called clonotypes with MiXCR, one entry per CDR3 protein. The table shows 500,000 to 650,000 distinct CDR3 sequences, with over 25% occurring only once. The sample was also reused in another study, on T cells of mothers and their children. That source adds: Extraction yielded RNA that went, in full, into cDNA synthesis at about 1.6 ug per 15 ul.

V gene TRBV7-2 combines with J gene TRBJ2-7; 13 bases align to TRBD2. The sample was blood. The receptor was isolated from a boy between 2 and 15 years old in good health. This CDR3 is CASSSRLAGGLYEQYF. The CDR3 DNA is TGTGCCAGCAGCTCCAGACTAGCGGGGGGCCTGTACGAGCAGTACTTC.